The 28 T cell receptor beta chains in this list originate from one sample, sequenced in a study of cytotoxic CD8 clonotypes in ibrutinib-treated CLL (dated by TCRdb to about 2021). The library was generated by the immunoSEQ multiplex PCR assay. TCRdb limited this immuneACCESS table to in-frame rearrangements with V and J called. A share of clones is missing; checked studies link under half to unresolved V genes, and the rest is unexplained. Present in this sample are roughly 180,000 clones, approximately 80% of which were seen just once. 4.6% of the sample goes to the ten largest clones. Sample time point, as interpreted from the label and publication: 20 to 25 months on ibrutinib. The starting material was PBMCs, obtained after 24 months of ibrutinib treatment. These receptors were collected from a human donor with chronic lymphocytic leukemia.

The rearrangement links TRBV10-3 to TRBJ2-5; D may be TRBD1 (5 bases). The length of the CDR3 is 14 residues. The V end was cut by 3 bases, the J end by 5 bases, with 13 bases between. The germline CDR1 and CDR2 sequences are ENHRY and SYGVKD. The CDR3 here is CAISEAGNGETQYF. The CDR3 DNA reads as TGTGCCATCAGTGAAGCAGGGAACGGGGAGACCCAGTACTTC.

A single count supports this clone. This rearrangement joins TRBV4-1 to TRBJ2-1; possibly TRBD1 or TRBD2 for D (5 bases each). V lost 1 base and J lost 6, with 10 bases in between. The CDR3 runs 14 residues. Germline loops: CDR1 MGHRA, CDR2 YSYEKL. CDR3 region: CASSQVAGSNEQFF. CDR3 nucleotide sequence: TGCGCCAGCAGCCAAGTAGCAGGGAGCAATGAGCAGTTCTTC.

The chain recombines TRBV6-5 with TRBJ1-1, with D unclear. Trimming left V 0 bases short and J 4 bases short, with 12 bases between. The CDR3 covers 15 residues. Germline V gene sequence: CDR1 MNHEY, CDR2 SVGAGI. DNA for the CDR3: TGTGCCAGCAGTTACTCGCGACGGGGAGGCACTGAAGCTTTCTTT. It encodes CASSYSRRGGTEAFF.

V and J are TRBV27 and TRBJ1-2; the match to TRBD1 covers 10 bases. This CDR3 is built from 16 residues. V shed 4 bases and J 6 bases; nucleotides not matched to a gene: 11. CDR1 is MNHEY and CDR2 is SMNVEV in the germline V gene (reference sequence). The CDR3 bases are TGTGCCAGCAGTTCGCTGACAGGGGGCGGCACCAATGGCTACACCTTC. Encoded protein: CASSSLTGGGTNGYTF.

The V and J genes are TRBV6-4 and TRBJ2-1, with D perhaps matching TRBD1 (6 bases). The CDR3 consists of 15 residues. CDR1 MRHNA and CDR2 SNTAGT come from the germline V gene. Trimming shortened V by 3 bases and J by 8 bases, and 17 bases separated the two germline ends. CDR3 protein: CASSDQGISVDEQFF. As DNA, the CDR3 is TGTGCCAGCAGTGATCAGGGGATATCGGTCGATGAGCAGTTCTTC.

The genes are TRBV9 and TRBJ1-1, with 9 nucleotides matching TRBD1. This CDR3 comprises 14 residues. Trimming took 4 bases from V and 1 from J; bases not matched to a gene: 2. The germline gives CDR1 SGDLS, CDR2 YYNGEE. CDR3 loop: CASSIQGANTEAFF. The CDR3 DNA is TGTGCCAGCAGCATACAGGGGGCGAACACTGAAGCTTTCTTT.

The rearrangement joins TRBV2 to TRBJ2-1, with a possible D match to TRBD1 (5 bases). Germline V gene sequence: CDR1 SNHLY, CDR2 FYNNEI. Trimming pared 5 bases from V and 9 bases from J, leaving 8 bases between. The CDR3 is made up of 11 amino acids. CDR3 nucleotides: TGTGCCAGCAGTAGGGGAACTGAGCAGTTCTTC. It encodes CASSRGTEQFF.

The J gene is TRBJ2-3, the V gene TRBV7-9; the match to TRBD2 covers 9 bases. The CDR3 sequence is 16 residues long. The V and J ends lost 3 bases and 5 bases, in that order; junction bases with no gene match: 9. Looked up from germline, CDR1 is SEHNR and CDR2 is FQNEAQ (reference sequence). The DNA for the CDR3 is TGTGCCAGCAGCTTTGGCGGGGGGGAGATTAGAGATACGCAGTATTTT. Translation: CASSFGGGEIRDTQYF.

This clone appeared a few times. The chain links TRBV4-1 to TRBJ2-6; D remains unclear. This CDR3 is 16 amino acids long. CDR1 and CDR2 from the germline V gene are MGHRA and YSYEKL. Trimming removed 2 bases at V and 0 bases at J, with 8 bases between. CDR3 residues: CASSQIFVSGANVLTF. In nucleotides, the CDR3 is TGCGCCAGCAGCCAAATCTTCGTCTCTGGGGCCAACGTCCTGACTTTC.

The gene calls are TRBV5-6 and TRBJ2-3; 11 positions match TRBD2. The CDR3 sequence is 15 residues long. Losses at the gene ends were 2 bases for V and 8 bases for J; bases not matched to a gene: 7. Germline CDR1 reads SGHDT; CDR2 reads YYEEEE. The CDR3 spells CASSFKTSGAPTQYF. CDR3 bases: TGTGCCAGCAGCTTTAAGACTAGCGGGGCCCCTACGCAGTATTTT.

The chain uses TRBV6-5 and TRBJ2-3; D is perhaps TRBD1 (6 bases). The V and J ends lost 6 bases and 3 bases respectively, with 10 bases between them. The CDR3 sequence is 13 residues long. The germline gives CDR1 MNHEY, CDR2 SVGAGI. CDR3 residues: CASSLTGTDTQYF. The CDR3 DNA follows: TGTGCCAGCAGCTTAACAGGGACAGATACGCAGTATTTT.

The CDR3 region has the DNA TGTGCCATCAGGGGGCAGGGGCTCTCTGGAAACACCATATATTTT. Translation gives CAIRGQGLSGNTIYF. The chain is built from TRBV10-3 and TRBJ1-3; a possible D gene is TRBD1 (6 bases). The CDR3 has 15 amino acids. Germline CDR1 and CDR2: ENHRY and SYGVKD. Trimming left V 6 bases short and J 0 bases short, with 12 bases between.

The chain uses TRBV29-1 and TRBJ2-7; unclear D gene. The CDR3 sequence is 13 residues long. Deletions cut 7 bases from V and 6 bases from J, with 19 bases between. Per germline, CDR1 SQVTM and CDR2 ANQGSEA. Written as DNA, the CDR3 is TGCAGCGCTCCAGGAGAAAGGAATTCCGAGCAGTACTTC. Its protein product is CSAPGERNSEQYF.

This sequence joins TRBV30 and TRBJ1-5; D not resolved. CDR1 is GTSNPN and CDR2 is SVGIG in the germline V gene (reference sequence). The CDR3 loop spans 13 amino acids. Trimming shortened V by 1 base and J by 6 bases, and 10 bases separated the two germline ends. In DNA, the CDR3 is TGTGCCTGGAGTGCGGAAAGAGGTCAGCCCCAGCATTTT. Residues: CAWSAERGQPQHF.

This clone has more than one count but fewer than ten. This chain connects TRBV28 to TRBJ1-2; D remains unclear. The CDR3 sequence is 16 residues long. Germline values: CDR1 MDHEN, CDR2 SYDVKM. The V gene lost 2 bases and the J gene lost 0 bases, with 13 bases spanning the gap. The CDR3 loop reads CASSLGGPQANYGYTF. The CDR3 DNA sequence: TGTGCCAGCAGTTTAGGCGGGCCGCAAGCTAACTATGGCTACACCTTC.

V gene TRBV30 combines with J gene TRBJ1-2; the D gene is possibly TRBD1 (6 bases). The CDR3 has 15 amino acids. The V gene's germline CDR1 is GTSNPN and CDR2 SVGIG (reference sequence). Trimming removed 0 bases at V and 3 bases at J, with 14 bases between. The CDR3 sequence is CAWSVLGGTDYGYTF. The DNA of the CDR3 is TGTGCCTGGAGTGTACTGGGGGGCACGGACTATGGCTACACCTTC.

J is TRBJ1-6 and V is TRBV5-8; no firm D call. CDR3 size: 14 residues. V shed 7 bases and J shed 8 bases, with 16 bases lying between them. The germline CDR1 and CDR2 sequences are SGHTS and YDEGEE. The CDR3 is CASSTELDHSPLHF. The DNA for the CDR3 is TGTGCCAGCTCGACCGAGCTCGATCATTCACCCCTCCACTTT. The full variable domain, with the rest looked up from reference TRBV5-8 and TRBJ1-6, is EAGVTQSPTHLIKTRGQQATLRCSPISGHTSVYWYQQALGLGLQFLLWYDEGEERNRGNFPPRFSGRQFPNYSSELNVNALELEDSALYLCASSTELDHSPLHFGNGTRLTVT.

CDR3: CSVEGSTGNTEAFF. As DNA, the CDR3 is TGCAGCGTTGAAGGTTCGACAGGCAACACTGAAGCTTTCTTT. V usage is TRBV29-1 and J usage is TRBJ1-1; maybe TRBD1 (6 bases). The CDR3 loop spans 14 amino acids. Trimming removed 1 base at V and 2 bases at J, with 11 bases between. CDR1 is SQVTM, CDR2 ANQGSEA, per germline.

This chain joins TRBV6-6 and TRBJ1-4; 7 bases are shared with TRBD1. V trimming: 6 bases; J trimming: 3 bases; junction bases outside the gene matches: 4. CDR1 MNHNY and CDR2 SVGAGI come from the germline V gene (reference sequence). The CDR3 extends over 14 amino acids. In DNA form, the CDR3 reads TGTGCCAGCAGAAGACAGGGAGCTAATGAAAAACTGTTTTTT. Protein product: CASRRQGANEKLFF.

This chain's CDR3 is CASSMSINSYEQYF. The CDR3 region has the DNA TGTGCCAGTAGTATGAGCATCAACTCCTACGAGCAGTACTTC. The chain carries TRBV19 and TRBJ2-7; D gene unclear. Trimming stripped 3 bases from V and 0 bases from J, with 9 bases between. The CDR3 totals 14 residues. Germline values: CDR1 LNHDA, CDR2 SQIVND (reference sequence).

The chain joins TRBV2 to TRBJ2-7; D tentatively fits TRBD1 or TRBD2 (5 bases each). Trimming left V 7 bases short and J 9 bases short, with 22 bases between. The length of the CDR3 is 14 residues. Germline loops: CDR1 SNHLY, CDR2 FYNNEI. CDR3 loop: CASNVPGAGQGQYF. CDR3 DNA sequence: TGTGCCAGCAATGTCCCCGGGGCCGGGCAAGGGCAGTACTTC.

J is TRBJ1-2 and V is TRBV7-9; 7 positions agree with TRBD1. V was pared by 1 base and J by 7 bases, with 0 bases of the junction left unmatched. Germline-derived CDR1 and CDR2 are SEHNR and FQNEAQ (reference sequence). The CDR3 spans 12 residues. CDR3 residues: CASSLGQGGYTF. CDR3 DNA: TGTGCCAGCAGCTTAGGACAGGGTGGCTACACCTTC.

This chain uses TRBV7-2 with TRBJ2-6; D might be TRBD2 (6 bases). Per the germline V gene, CDR1 is SGHTA and CDR2 is FQGNSA. The germline V and J ends were trimmed by 1 base and 0 bases, with 13 bases remaining between them. CDR3 length: 18 amino acids. The CDR3 sequence: CASSLVGGASSGANVLTF. DNA for the CDR3: TGTGCCAGCAGCTTAGTGGGCGGGGCCAGCTCTGGGGCCAACGTCCTGACTTTC.

V and J are TRBV5-4 and TRBJ1-1; TRBD1 might be the D (5 bases). Germline V gene lookup returns CDR1 SGHNT and CDR2 YYREEE (reference sequence). The CDR3 totals 13 residues. The V end was cut by 4 bases, the J end by 5 bases, with 12 bases between. In DNA, the CDR3 is TGTGCCAGCAGCGGAAGGGGCGGGACTGAAGCTTTCTTT. It yields the protein CASSGRGGTEAFF.

This clone was observed a single time. The chain has TRBV7-8 and TRBJ2-6; 7 nucleotides agree with TRBD1. The CDR3 has 16 residues. Germline lookup yields CDR1 SGHVS and CDR2 FQNEAQ. Trimming at V came to 1 base and at J to 4 bases, leaving 4 bases not matched to a gene. CDR3 residues: CASSLEGGRGANVLTF. For the CDR3, the DNA is TGTGCCAGCAGCTTAGAAGGGGGCAGGGGGGCCAACGTCCTGACTTTC.

The chain uses TRBV5-1 and TRBJ2-7, with 8 bases fitting TRBD1. With V trimmed by 0 bases and J by 3 bases, 2 bases remained unmatched. CDR1 and CDR2 (germline): SGHRS, YFSETQ. The CDR3 runs to 14 residues. The CDR3 nucleotides are TGCGCCAGCAGCTTGGAAGGGACAGGCTACGAGCAGTACTTC. Its protein product is CASSLEGTGYEQYF.

The V and J genes are TRBV28 and TRBJ2-7; tentative D call: TRBD1 (5 bases). The CDR3 consists of 13 residues. The germline V gene encodes CDR1 MDHEN and CDR2 SYDVKM. Trimming removed 11 bases at V and 2 bases at J, with 16 bases between. In DNA form, the CDR3 reads TGTGCCTGCGTGACAGCAGATACCTACGAGCAGTACTTC. Translation: CACVTADTYEQYF.

This chain links TRBV6-5 with TRBJ2-4; tentative D call: TRBD2 (5 bases). This CDR3 is built from 15 residues. V lost 2 bases, J lost 1 base, and 9 bases lay in between. Germline CDR1 is MNHEY and CDR2 is SVGAGI. CDR3 residues: CASSYLGGAKNIQYF. The CDR3 nucleotides read TGTGCCAGCAGTTACCTGGGCGGGGCCAAAAACATTCAGTACTTC.